These 32 T cell receptor beta chains came from one sample sequenced in a study of cytomegalovirus exposure and HLA in healthy donors. The PCR had 60 Vbeta and 13 Jbeta primers. The data were produced by immunoSEQ multiplex PCR, yet TCRdb's version contains in-frame clones alone and is incomplete. This sample carries some 270,000 clones, about four fifths of them seen once, and the ten largest clones take roughly 0.31%. Sequencing input: PBMCs. The receptors here all came from a girl aged 2 to 10 in good health and CMV-seronegative.

The chain recombines TRBV30 with TRBJ2-4, with 11 bases lining up with TRBD2. This CDR3 is built from 18 residues. The V segment lost 2 bases and the J segment 0 bases; nucleotides outside the gene matches: 9. Germline V gene sequence: CDR1 GTSNPN, CDR2 SVGIG (reference sequence). The CDR3 loop is CAWSSRAGLAVAKNIQYF. CDR3 DNA sequence: TGTGCCTGGAGTTCAAGGGCGGGACTAGCGGTAGCCAAAAACATTCAGTACTTC.

The rearrangement links TRBV5-1 to TRBJ1-1; TRBD1 matches 7 bases. Germline-derived CDR1 and CDR2 are SGHRS and YFSETQ. This CDR3 has 17 residues. The V and J ends lost 4 bases and 4 bases, in that order; junction bases with no gene match: 16. The DNA for the CDR3 is TGCGCCAGCAGCCTGGGGCCCGCCGAGGGGGCTGGCACTGAAGCTTTCTTT. This codes for CASSLGPAEGAGTEAFF.

The V and J genes are TRBV28 and TRBJ2-7; possibly TRBD2 for D (5 bases). V gave up 2 bases and J gave up 3 bases, with 11 bases separating them. The CDR3 contains 14 residues. Looked up from germline, CDR1 is MDHEN and CDR2 is SYDVKM. The DNA of the CDR3 is TGTGCCAGCAGTTTAGGAGGTCCACTCTACGAGCAGTACTTC. Protein product: CASSLGGPLYEQYF. Variable domain in full (rest from reference TRBV28 and TRBJ2-7): DVKVTQSSRYLVKRTGEKVFLECVQDMDHENMFWYRQDPGLGLRLIYFSYDVKMKEKGDIPEGYSVSREKKERFSLILESASTNQTSMYLCASSLGGPLYEQYFGPGTRLTVT.

The V gene is TRBV4-2, the J gene TRBJ2-5; 9 bases align to TRBD1. The end of the DNA aligns better with TRBJ2-7, so the J call may be wrong. The CDR3 extends over 17 amino acids. Germline V gives CDR1 LGHNA, CDR2 YNFKEQ. CDR3 protein: CASSPWGFRDRASEQYF. In DNA form, the CDR3 reads TGTGCCAGCAGCCCCTGGGGGTTCCGGGACAGGGCGTCCGAGCAGTACTTC.

The J gene is TRBJ2-3, the V gene TRBV7-2; TRBD1 aligns across 9 bases. The germline gives CDR1 SGHTA, CDR2 FQGNSA. With V trimmed by 5 bases and J by 5 bases, 14 bases remained unmatched. The CDR3 runs to 17 residues. The CDR3, as DNA: TGTGCCAGCAGCATCGGGGGGAGCAGACAGGGGGTAGATACGCAGTATTTT. Protein sequence: CASSIGGSRQGVDTQYF.

Remarks on this clone: This sample includes further DNA sequences coding for the same CDR3. The gene calls are TRBV4-1 and TRBJ2-1; 7 bases line up with TRBD2. The J segment lost 6 bases and the V segment lost 4 bases, leaving 15 bases of the junction unmatched. Germline values: CDR1 MGHRA, CDR2 YSYEKL. The CDR3 sequence is 17 residues long. CDR3 nucleotides: TGCGCCAGCAGCCGACAAGCGGGCGGGGGTATCCTCAATGAGCAGTTCTTC. Translated: CASSRQAGGGILNEQFF.

In regard to this clone: Since the CDR3 does not end with the conserved phenylalanine or tryptophan, this likely comes from a read error. The DNA is left out, because the CDR3 cannot be placed on it with certainty; the CDR3 is given as TCRdb lists it. The chain employs TRBV2 and TRBJ2-7; the table gives TRBD2 as D, unverified against the DNA. Germline CDR1 reads SNHLY; CDR2 reads FYNNEI. The CDR3 has 10 amino acids, counting both end residues. CDR3: CASRGLAGVL.

The rearrangement joins TRBV4-2 to TRBJ2-7, with 11 bases matching TRBD2. The CDR3 covers 19 residues. With 4 bases clipped from V and 0 bases from J, the junction kept 14 bases outside the gene matches. The germline V gene encodes CDR1 LGHNA and CDR2 YNFKEQ. DNA for the CDR3: TGTGCCAGCAGCCCCCCCCGGAGTAGCGGGAGGGCCTACTCCTACGAGCAGTACTTC. Translating it yields CASSPPRSSGRAYSYEQYF.

In its sample, this clone was seen once. CDR3 residues: CASRRTSGSYLDTDTQYF. The CDR3 bases are TGTGCCAGCAGAAGGACTAGCGGGAGTTATTTGGACACAGATACGCAGTATTTT. The chain carries TRBV7-9 and TRBJ2-3; 13 bases match TRBD2. The V gene's germline CDR1 is SEHNR and CDR2 FQNEAQ (reference sequence). This CDR3 has 18 residues. V was pared by 6 bases and J by 2 bases, with 11 bases of the junction left unmatched.

The CDR3 spells CASSYEGTGTSYEQYF. CDR3 nucleotide sequence: TGTGCCAGCAGTTACGAAGGGACAGGAACCTCCTACGAGCAGTACTTC. The chain recombines TRBV6-5 with TRBJ2-7; TRBD1 matches 8 bases. V was clipped by 2 bases and J by 0 bases; unmatched bases: 6. CDR1 MNHEY and CDR2 SVGAGI come from the germline V gene. CDR3 size: 16 residues.

J is TRBJ1-4 and V is TRBV19; tentative D call: TRBD1 (5 bases). The CDR3 runs to 14 residues. CDR1 and CDR2 (germline): LNHDA, SQIVND (reference sequence). Trimming removed 5 bases at V and 4 bases at J, with 11 bases between. DNA for the CDR3: TGTGCCAGTAGTTTGGGCAGGGATAATGAAAAACTGTTTTTT. Amino acid sequence: CASSLGRDNEKLFF.

The rearrangement joins TRBV18 to TRBJ1-2, with 9 bases aligning to TRBD1. The germline gives CDR1 KGHSH, CDR2 LQKENI. V trimming: 4 bases; J trimming: 5 bases; junction bases outside the gene matches: 2. There are 13 residues in the CDR3. As DNA, the CDR3 is TGTGCCAGCTCACGGGACAGGGAGTATGGCTACACCTTC. This gives the protein CASSRDREYGYTF.

This clone has only one observation. This rearrangement joins TRBV18 to TRBJ1-6, with 11 bases lining up with TRBD1. Germline CDR1 KGHSH, CDR2 LQKENI. With V trimmed by 5 bases and J by 6 bases, 9 bases remained unmatched. The CDR3 length is 17 residues. DNA of the CDR3: TGTGCCAGCTCATCCGGGCGGACAGGGGGCCCTAATTCACCCCTCCACTTT. This gives the protein CASSSGRTGGPNSPLHF. The whole variable domain, remainder taken from reference TRBV18 and TRBJ1-6, is NAGVMQNPRHLVRRRGQEARLRCSPMKGHSHVYWYRQLPEEGLKFMVYLQKENIIDESGMPKERFSAEFPKEGPSILRIQQVVRGDSAAYFCASSSGRTGGPNSPLHFGNGTRLTVT.

The chain couples TRBV30 to TRBJ1-3; D is unclear. V was clipped by 5 bases and J by 1 base, with 9 bases between them. The CDR3 is made up of 13 amino acids. CDR1 and CDR2 from the germline V gene are GTSNPN and SVGIG (reference sequence). CDR3 nucleotide sequence: TGTGCCTGGTATCGGGAATCTGGAAACACCATATATTTT. Its protein product is CAWYRESGNTIYF.

V gene TRBV5-1 combines with J gene TRBJ1-2, with 9 bases fitting TRBD1. V lost 3 bases, J lost 8 bases, and 5 bases stayed unmatched. CDR3 length: 13 amino acids. The germline V gene has CDR1 SGHRS and CDR2 YFSETQ. CDR3 DNA sequence: TGCGCCAGCAGCTGGGGGACAGGGAACGGCTACACCTTC. Translation: CASSWGTGNGYTF.

This chain links TRBV7-2 with TRBJ1-5, with a possible D match to TRBD1 (5 bases). V gave up 7 bases and J gave up 0 bases, with 13 bases separating them. The germline CDR1 and CDR2 sequences are SGHTA and FQGNSA. The CDR3 consists of 15 residues. CDR3 amino acids: CASTNGGGSNQPQHF. The CDR3 nucleotides are TGTGCCAGCACCAACGGGGGGGGTAGCAATCAGCCCCAGCATTTT. Using reference TRBV7-2 and TRBJ1-5 for the parts outside the CDR3, the full variable domain is GAGVSQSPSNKVTEKGKDVELRCDPISGHTALYWYRQSLGQGLEFLIYFQGNSAPDKSGLPSDRFSAERTGGSVSTLTIQRTQQEDSAVYLCASTNGGGSNQPQHFGDGTRLSIL.

This chain links TRBV2 with TRBJ1-1, with a weak D call TRBD1 (5 bases). The V end lost 6 bases, the J end lost 5 bases, and 13 bases lay between the germline ends. The CDR3 length is 13 residues. The germline gives CDR1 SNHLY, CDR2 FYNNEI. The CDR3 bases are TGTGCCAGCAGGGGGGGGATTGGGACTGAAGCTTTCTTT. Its translation is CASRGGIGTEAFF.

The V and J genes are TRBV15 and TRBJ2-5; TRBD2 aligns across 7 bases. The J call may be in error: the DNA end matches TRBJ2-7 better. There are 16 residues in the CDR3. CDR1 and CDR2 (germline): LNHNV, YYDKDF (reference sequence). CDR3 DNA: TGTGCCACCAGCAGAGATCCGGGGGGATACTCCTACGAGCAGTACTTC. Translation: CATSRDPGGYSYEQYF.

The chain recombines TRBV6-1 with TRBJ2-5, with a weak D call TRBD1 (6 bases). Per the germline V gene, CDR1 is MNHNS and CDR2 is SASEGT. The CDR3 is 18 amino acids. The ends were cut back, 2 bases at V and 1 base at J, with 20 bases in the middle. The CDR3 DNA follows: TGTGCCAGCAGTGAAAAATTCCTATACCGGGACACCCAAGAGACCCAGTACTTC. Encoded protein: CASSEKFLYRDTQETQYF.

This chain connects TRBV4-2 to TRBJ2-3; 8 nucleotides line up with TRBD1. The CDR3 spans 15 residues. V shed 4 bases and J 8 bases; nucleotides not matched to a gene: 11. Germline lookup yields CDR1 LGHNA and CDR2 YNFKEQ. The CDR3 DNA is TGTGCCAGCAGCCCTACAGGGGGAGTAGTGGGTACGCAGTATTTT. Amino acid sequence: CASSPTGGVVGTQYF.

The rearrangement links TRBV4-2 to TRBJ2-1; 14 nucleotides match TRBD2. Looked up from germline, CDR1 is LGHNA and CDR2 is YNFKEQ. The V segment lost 1 base and the J segment 5 bases; nucleotides outside the gene matches: 4. There are 17 residues in the CDR3. The CDR3 region has the DNA TGTGCCAGCAGCCAAGTGGGACTAGCGGGAGACGACAATGAGCAGTTCTTC. Its translation: CASSQVGLAGDDNEQFF.

This clone showed up just a few times. The chain joins TRBV4-2 to TRBJ2-3; tentatively, D is TRBD2 (5 bases). The CDR3 consists of 15 residues. V lost 1 base and J 5 bases, leaving 13 bases between the germline ends. CDR1 LGHNA and CDR2 YNFKEQ come from the germline V gene. The CDR3 DNA reads as TGTGCCAGCAGCCAAGCCGCGGGTGGTGGAGATACGCAGTATTTT. Translated: CASSQAAGGGDTQYF.

CDR3 nucleotide sequence: TGTGCCAGCAGTATCGACAGGTTAGGCAACACCATATATTTT. This sequence encodes CASSIDRLGNTIYF. This sequence joins TRBV7-8 and TRBJ1-3; D might be TRBD1 (6 bases). This CDR3 is built from 14 residues. From germline, CDR1 is SGHVS and CDR2 FQNEAQ. The germline V and J ends were trimmed by 6 bases and 7 bases, with 16 bases remaining between them.

The chain recombines TRBV7-9 with TRBJ2-2, with TRBD1 identical over 9 bases. The germline CDR1 and CDR2 sequences are SEHNR and FQNEAQ (reference sequence). The trim removed 6 bases at V and 6 bases at J, leaving 14 bases unmatched. The CDR3 has 17 residues. The DNA for the CDR3 is TGTGCCAGCAGACAAACGGACAGGGGCCATGGGGCCGGGGAGCTGTTTTTT. Its translation: CASRQTDRGHGAGELFF.

This chain connects TRBV18 to TRBJ2-1; D perhaps matches TRBD1 (5 bases). Germline loops: CDR1 KGHSH, CDR2 LQKENI. The length of the CDR3 is 14 residues. Trimming shortened V by 2 bases and J by 10 bases, and 15 bases separated the two germline ends. CDR3 DNA sequence: TGTGCCAGCTCACCAGGGTCGACAGTGAACGAGCAGTTCTTC. Its protein is CASSPGSTVNEQFF.

In its sample, this clone was seen once. V gene TRBV27 combines with J gene TRBJ2-5, with 11 bases lining up with TRBD2. J was trimmed by 4 bases and V by 6 bases; bases with no gene match: 7. The CDR3 extends over 15 amino acids. The germline V gene encodes CDR1 MNHEY and CDR2 SMNVEV (reference sequence). CDR3: CASSTSGGPPETQYF. DNA of the CDR3: TGTGCCAGCAGCACTAGCGGGGGTCCCCCAGAGACCCAGTACTTC.

This clone was counted once. The chain employs TRBV27 and TRBJ2-7, with D possibly being TRBD2 (6 bases). This CDR3 is 15 amino acids long. Between the trimmed V and J ends, which lost 3 bases and 0 bases, there was a span of 12 bases. From germline, CDR1 is MNHEY and CDR2 SMNVEV (reference sequence). CDR3 bases: TGTGCCAGCAGTTTTACGGGAGTGAGCTCCTACGAGCAGTACTTC. It is translated as CASSFTGVSSYEQYF.

V and J are TRBV15 and TRBJ2-5; D might be TRBD1 (6 bases). The V gene's germline CDR1 is LNHNV and CDR2 YYDKDF (reference sequence). The CDR3 is 15 amino acids. With 0 bases removed from V and 1 base from J, the gap between germline ends came to 9 bases. CDR3 region: CATSREDSPQETQYF. The CDR3 nucleotides read TGTGCCACCAGCAGAGAGGACAGTCCCCAAGAGACCCAGTACTTC.

This clone has a handful of counts. This rearrangement joins TRBV14 to TRBJ2-5, with unresolved D. V dropped 6 bases and J dropped 5 bases, with 4 bases sitting between them. The CDR3 spans 10 residues. In germline, CDR1 is SGHDN, CDR2 FVKESK. The CDR3 reads CASRSETQYF. As DNA, the CDR3 is TGTGCCAGCAGGTCGGAGACCCAGTACTTC.

The CDR3 sequence is CASTDRSYGYTF. The DNA of the CDR3 is TGTGCCAGCACCGACAGGAGCTATGGCTACACCTTC. The V call is TRBV28, the J call TRBJ1-2, with a tentative D call TRBD1 (6 bases). Germline V gives CDR1 MDHEN, CDR2 SYDVKM. The CDR3 is 12 residues long. V was pared by 7 bases and J by 4 bases, with 10 bases between.

The CDR3: CASSFLGSEQFF. CDR3 in DNA: TGTGCCAGCAGCTTTTTAGGGAGTGAGCAGTTCTTC. This chain links TRBV7-6 with TRBJ2-1; a weak D match, TRBD2 (5 bases). Trimming pared 3 bases from V and 9 bases from J, leaving 9 bases between. CDR3 length: 12 amino acids. Germline loops: CDR1 SGHVS, CDR2 FNYEAQ.

This clone was picked up one time. The V and J genes are TRBV10-3 and TRBJ2-3; D unclear. The CDR3 sequence is 12 residues long. Per germline, CDR1 ENHRY and CDR2 SYGVKD. Trimming shortened V by 3 bases and J by 4 bases, and 5 bases separated the two germline ends. CDR3 DNA: TGTGCCATCAGTGATAATGCAGATACGCAGTATTTT. Its protein product is CAISDNADTQYF.